This TCR beta chain was sequenced for a study of resident and recirculating memory T cells in vitiligo. General study points: Vitiligo lesions lacked a unique dominant clone, and clonality varied.

The CDR3 extends over 13 amino acids. V lost 8 bases, J lost 9 bases, and 19 bases lay in between. The germline V gene has CDR1 MNHNS and CDR2 SASEGT. Turning to this clone: Its cognate antigen is unknown.

Assay: immunoSEQ multiplex PCR; the TCRdb copy retains only in-frame clones and omits some. The sample yields 72,000 or so clones, 92% seen once. This sequence originates from a male donor with vitiligo. The sample was blood. This rearrangement joins TRBV6-1 to TRBJ2-5; tentatively, D is TRBD2 (7 bases). CDR3: CASHLSGAGAQYF. CDR3 bases: TGTGCCAGCCACCTCAGCGGGGCAGGGGCCCAGTACTTC.